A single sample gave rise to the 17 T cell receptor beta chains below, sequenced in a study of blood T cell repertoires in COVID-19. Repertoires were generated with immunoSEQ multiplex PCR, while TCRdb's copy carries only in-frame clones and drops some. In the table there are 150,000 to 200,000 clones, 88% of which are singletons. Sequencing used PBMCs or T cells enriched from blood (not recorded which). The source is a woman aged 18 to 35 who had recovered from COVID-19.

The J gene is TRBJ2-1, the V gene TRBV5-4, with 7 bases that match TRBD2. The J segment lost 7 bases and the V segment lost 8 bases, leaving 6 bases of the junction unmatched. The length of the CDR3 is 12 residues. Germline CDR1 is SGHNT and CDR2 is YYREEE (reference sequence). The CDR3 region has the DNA TGTGCCAGTCGAGACGGGGGGAATGAGCAGTTCTTC. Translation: CASRDGGNEQFF.

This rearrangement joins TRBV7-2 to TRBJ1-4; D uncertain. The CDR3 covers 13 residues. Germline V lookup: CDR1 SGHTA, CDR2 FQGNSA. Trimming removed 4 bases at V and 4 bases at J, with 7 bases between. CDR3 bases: TGTGCCAGCAGCTGGTCAGATAATGAAAAACTGTTTTTT. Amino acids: CASSWSDNEKLFF.

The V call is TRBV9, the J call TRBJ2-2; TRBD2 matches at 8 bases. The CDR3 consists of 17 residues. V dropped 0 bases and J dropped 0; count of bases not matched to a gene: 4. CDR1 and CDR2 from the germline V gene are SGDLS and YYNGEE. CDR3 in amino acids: CASSVGGSGANTGELFF. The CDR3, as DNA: TGTGCCAGCAGCGTAGGCGGTAGCGGGGCGAACACCGGGGAGCTGTTTTTT.

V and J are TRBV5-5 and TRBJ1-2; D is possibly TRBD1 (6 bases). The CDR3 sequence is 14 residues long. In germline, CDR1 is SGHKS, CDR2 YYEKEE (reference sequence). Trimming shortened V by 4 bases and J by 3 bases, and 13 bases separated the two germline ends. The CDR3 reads CASSPRQEYYGYTF. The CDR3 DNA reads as TGTGCCAGCAGCCCGAGACAGGAATACTATGGCTACACCTTC.

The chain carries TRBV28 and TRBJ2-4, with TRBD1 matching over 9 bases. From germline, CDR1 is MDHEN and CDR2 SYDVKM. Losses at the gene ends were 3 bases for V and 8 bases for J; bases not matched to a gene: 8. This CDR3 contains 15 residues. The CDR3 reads CASSLSQGAWDIQYF. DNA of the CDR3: TGTGCCAGCAGTTTGTCACAGGGGGCTTGGGACATTCAGTACTTC.

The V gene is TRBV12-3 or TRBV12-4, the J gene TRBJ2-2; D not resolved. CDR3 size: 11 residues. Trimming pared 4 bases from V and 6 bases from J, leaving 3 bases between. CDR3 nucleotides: TGTGCCAGCAGTTCCGCCGGGGAGCTGTTTTTT. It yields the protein CASSSAGELFF.

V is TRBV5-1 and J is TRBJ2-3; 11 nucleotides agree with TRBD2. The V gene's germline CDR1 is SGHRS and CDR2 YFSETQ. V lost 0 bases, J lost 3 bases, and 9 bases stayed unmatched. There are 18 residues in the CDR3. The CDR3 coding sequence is TGCGCCAGCAGCTTGGCGCCCACGACTAGCGGGGAAACAGATACGCAGTATTTT. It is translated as CASSLAPTTSGETDTQYF.

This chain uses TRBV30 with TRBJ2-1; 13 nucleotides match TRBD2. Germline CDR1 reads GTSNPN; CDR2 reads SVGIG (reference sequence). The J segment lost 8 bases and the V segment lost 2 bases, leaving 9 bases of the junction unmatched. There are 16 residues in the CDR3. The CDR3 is CAWSKLAGGPLDEQFF. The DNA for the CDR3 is TGTGCCTGGAGTAAACTAGCGGGAGGGCCGTTGGATGAGCAGTTCTTC.

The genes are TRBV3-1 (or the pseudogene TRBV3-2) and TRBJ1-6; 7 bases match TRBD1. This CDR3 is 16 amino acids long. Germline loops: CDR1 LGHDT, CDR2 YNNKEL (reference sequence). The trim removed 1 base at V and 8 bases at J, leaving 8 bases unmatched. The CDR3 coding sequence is TGTGCCAGCAGCCAAGGCGCGGGGCAGGGGGATTCACCCCTCCACTTT. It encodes CASSQGAGQGDSPLHF.

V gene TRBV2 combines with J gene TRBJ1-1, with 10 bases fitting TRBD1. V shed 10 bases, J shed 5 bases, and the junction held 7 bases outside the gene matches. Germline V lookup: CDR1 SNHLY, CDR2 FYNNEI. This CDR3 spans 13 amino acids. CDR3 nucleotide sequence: TGTGCCATCCCTAGGACAGGGGGAACTGAAGCTTTCTTT. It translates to CAIPRTGGTEAFF. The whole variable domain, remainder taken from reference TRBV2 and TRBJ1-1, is EPEVTQTPSHQVTQMGQEVILRCVPISNHLYFYWYRQILGQKVEFLVSFYNNEISEKSEIFDDQFSVERPDGSNFTLKIRSTKLEDSAMYFCAIPRTGGTEAFFGQGTRLTVV.

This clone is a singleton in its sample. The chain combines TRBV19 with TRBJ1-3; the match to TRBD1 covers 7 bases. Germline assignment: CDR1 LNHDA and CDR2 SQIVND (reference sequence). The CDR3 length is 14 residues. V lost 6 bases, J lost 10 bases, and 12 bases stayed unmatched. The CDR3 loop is CASSQDRRDWTIYF. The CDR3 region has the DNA TGTGCCAGTAGCCAGGACAGGCGAGATTGGACCATATATTTT.

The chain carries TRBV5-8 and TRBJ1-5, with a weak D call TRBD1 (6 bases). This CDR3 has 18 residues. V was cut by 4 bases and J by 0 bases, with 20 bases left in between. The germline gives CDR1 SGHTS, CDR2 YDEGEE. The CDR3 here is CASSPPGGGENSNQPQHF. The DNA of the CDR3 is TGTGCCAGCAGCCCCCCGGGGGGGGGCGAAAATAGCAATCAGCCCCAGCATTTT.

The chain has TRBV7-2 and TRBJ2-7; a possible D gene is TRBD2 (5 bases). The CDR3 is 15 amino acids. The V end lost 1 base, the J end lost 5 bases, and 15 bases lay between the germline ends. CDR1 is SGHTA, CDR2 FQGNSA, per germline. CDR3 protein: CASSLDYGEFDEQYF. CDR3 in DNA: TGTGCCAGCAGCTTAGATTACGGGGAGTTCGACGAGCAGTACTTC.

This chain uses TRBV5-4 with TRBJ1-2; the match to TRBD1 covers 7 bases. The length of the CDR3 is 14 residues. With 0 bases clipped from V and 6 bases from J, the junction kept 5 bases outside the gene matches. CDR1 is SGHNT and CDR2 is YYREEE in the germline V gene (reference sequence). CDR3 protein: CASSLDRTGNGYTF. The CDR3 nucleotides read TGTGCCAGCAGCTTGGATCGGACAGGCAATGGCTACACCTTC.

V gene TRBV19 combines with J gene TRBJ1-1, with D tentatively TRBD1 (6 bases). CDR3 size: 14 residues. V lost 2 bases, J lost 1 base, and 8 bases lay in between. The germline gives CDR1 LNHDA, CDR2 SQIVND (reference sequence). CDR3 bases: TGTGCCAGTAGTATAAAGACAGGGAACACTGAAGCTTTCTTT. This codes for CASSIKTGNTEAFF. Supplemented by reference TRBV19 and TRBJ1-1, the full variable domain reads DGGITQSPKYLFRKEGQNVTLSCEQNLNHDAMYWYRQDPGQGLRLIYYSQIVNDFQKGDIAEGYSVSREKKESFPLTVTSAQKNPTAFYLCASSIKTGNTEAFFGQGTRLTVV.

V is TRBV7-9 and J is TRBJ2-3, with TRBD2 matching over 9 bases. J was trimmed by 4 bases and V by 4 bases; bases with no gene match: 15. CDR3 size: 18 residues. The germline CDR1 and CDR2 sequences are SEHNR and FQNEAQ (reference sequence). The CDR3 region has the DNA TGTGCCAGCAGCTCAACCAACCCTCATAGCGGGAGCCCAGATACGCAGTATTTT. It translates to CASSSTNPHSGSPDTQYF.

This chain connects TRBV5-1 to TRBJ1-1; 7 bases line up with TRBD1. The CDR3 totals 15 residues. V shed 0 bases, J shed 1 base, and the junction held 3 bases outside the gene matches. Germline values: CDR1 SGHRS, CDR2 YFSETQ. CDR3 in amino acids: CASSLGGTENTEAFF. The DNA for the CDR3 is TGCGCCAGCAGCTTGGGGGGGACAGAGAACACTGAAGCTTTCTTT.